The sequence of this TCR beta chain was determined in a study of control samples from healthy donors and cancer patients. The data were produced by immunoSEQ multiplex PCR, yet TCRdb's version contains in-frame clones alone and is incomplete. The top ten clones hold about 6.7% of a sample with about 25,000 clones, 75% to 85% of them seen once. CDR3 length equals 15 residues. V lost 0 bases and J 2 bases, leaving 10 bases between the germline ends. Germline V gene lookup returns CDR1 PRHDT and CDR2 FYEKMQ (reference sequence). The rearrangement joins TRBV13 to TRBJ2-5; D is perhaps TRBD1 or TRBD2 (5 bases each). The sequencing input was PBMCs. The source of this sequence is a woman in her sixties with head and neck cancer. The CDR3 is CASSLGWDGQETQYF. The CDR3 DNA follows: TGTGCCAGCAGCTTAGGCTGGGACGGACAAGAGACCCAGTACTTC.